The 5 T cell receptor beta chains given below trace back to one sample, sequenced in a study of vaccination and CD4 T cells after COVID-19. The Oncomine TCR Beta short-read assay sequenced DNA from cultured CD4+ T cells. Via MiXCR, TCRdb re-called the PCR reads, giving one row per CDR3 protein. This sample has over 8,000 distinct CDR3 sequences, with 50% to 70% found just once. Regarding treatment: approximately 9-day PBMC culture with coronavirus spike peptide pools or control peptides (ViraFEST assay). Their antigen targets remain unknown. The specimen sequenced was CD4+ T cells from blood, cultured in vitro. Receptors originate from a human donor who had recovered from COVID-19.

The CDR3 here is CASRLYGQGNSYEQYF. The CDR3 nucleotides are TGTGCCAGCAGATTATACGGACAGGGAAACTCCTACGAGCAGTACTTC. The genes are TRBV2 and TRBJ2-7, with 8 bases that match TRBD1. The CDR3 is 16 residues long. CDR1 is SNHLY, CDR2 FYNNEI, per germline. V lost 6 bases, J lost 0 bases, and 10 bases stayed unmatched.

A few counts support this clonotype. The chain combines TRBV24-1 with TRBJ1-2; 8 nucleotides agree with TRBD1. Losses at the gene ends were 3 bases for V and 7 bases for J; bases not matched to a gene: 6. The germline V gene has CDR1 KGHDR and CDR2 SFDVKD. The CDR3 totals 14 residues. The CDR3 loop is CATSDRQGNSGYTF. CDR3 nucleotides: TGTGCCACCAGTGATCGACAGGGGAATAGTGGCTACACCTTC.

The rearrangement uses TRBV12-3 or TRBV12-4 and TRBJ2-2; TRBD2 might be the D (6 bases). This CDR3 spans 15 amino acids. Between the trimmed V and J ends, which lost 3 bases and 3 bases, there was a span of 11 bases. The CDR3 nucleotides are TGTGCCAGCAGTTTTAGGGGCGGGGACACCGGGGAGCTGTTTTTT. This encodes CASSFRGGDTGELFF.

J is TRBJ2-3 and V is TRBV24-1; no clear D. Per germline, CDR1 KGHDR and CDR2 SFDVKD. This CDR3 contains 15 residues. Between the trimmed V and J ends, which lost 2 bases and 0 bases, there was a span of 8 bases. The CDR3 coding sequence is TGTGCCACCAGTGATTGGACGGGTAGCACAGATACGCAGTATTTT. Amino acid sequence: CATSDWTGSTDTQYF.

The chain has TRBV2 and TRBJ1-2; D not resolved. Trimming cost V 3 bases and J 4 bases, with 12 bases left between them. CDR3 length equals 14 residues. CDR1 is SNHLY, CDR2 FYNNEI, per germline. This chain's CDR3 is CASSDSRLVYGYTF. CDR3 in DNA: TGTGCCAGCAGTGATAGTCGCTTGGTCTATGGCTACACCTTC.